This T cell receptor (beta chain) was identified during a study of cytomegalovirus exposure and HLA in healthy donors. Use of 60 Vbeta and 13 Jbeta primers characterized the PCR. The assay was immunoSEQ multiplex PCR, and TCRdb's table has in-frame clones only and misses some. The sample features some 120,000 clones, with about 3.8% in its top ten. The V end was cut by 8 bases, the J end by 6 bases, with 19 bases between. Per the germline V gene, CDR1 is MNHNS and CDR2 is SASEGT. CDR3 length equals 15 residues. This sequence originates from a man aged 30-40 years in good health and CMV-seronegative. The sample was PBMCs. The chain links TRBV6-1 to TRBJ1-4, with a possible D match to TRBD1 (6 bases). CDR3 in amino acids: CASRMGGTRYEKLFF. The CDR3 region has the DNA TGTGCCAGCCGTATGGGAGGGACAAGGTATGAAAAACTGTTTTTT.